The source of this T cell receptor beta chain is a study of Ad26.COV2.S vaccination and SARS-CoV-2 variants. This clone turned up a few times. Antigen: not known. The method was immunoSEQ multiplex PCR; TCRdb's version includes in-frame clones alone and lacks a portion of them. The table includes 85,000 to 120,000 clones, 60% to 85% detected once. Points from the study as a whole: Total responses of T cells may have been underestimated by the analyses of TCR breadth and depth. Recipients of vaccine and of placebo showed similar breadth of their non-spike TCR repertoires.

Trimming stripped 5 bases from V and 9 bases from J, with 14 bases between. Germline V CDR1 and CDR2: MNHEY, SVGEGT. The CDR3 has 14 residues. This clonotype originated in a human donor who had recovered from COVID-19. The sample consisted of peripheral blood, taken after recovery from COVID-19. The chain has TRBV6-2 or TRBV6-3 and TRBJ1-6, with TRBD1 as a possible D gene (5 bases). CDR3 residues: CASSLPLRGSPLHF. The CDR3, as DNA: TGTGCCAGCAGTCTCCCCTTGAGGGGTTCACCCCTCCACTTT.